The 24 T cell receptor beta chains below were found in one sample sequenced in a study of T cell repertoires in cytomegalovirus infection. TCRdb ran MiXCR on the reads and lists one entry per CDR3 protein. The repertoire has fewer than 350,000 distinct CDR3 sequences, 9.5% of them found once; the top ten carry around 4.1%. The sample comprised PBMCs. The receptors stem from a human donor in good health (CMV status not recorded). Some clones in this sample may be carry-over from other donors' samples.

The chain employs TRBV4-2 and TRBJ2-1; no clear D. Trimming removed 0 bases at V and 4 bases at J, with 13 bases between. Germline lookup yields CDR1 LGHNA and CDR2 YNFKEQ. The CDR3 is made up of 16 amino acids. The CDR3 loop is CASSQDWPDPYNEQFF. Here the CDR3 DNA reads TGTGCCAGCAGCCAAGATTGGCCAGACCCATACAATGAGCAGTTCTTC.

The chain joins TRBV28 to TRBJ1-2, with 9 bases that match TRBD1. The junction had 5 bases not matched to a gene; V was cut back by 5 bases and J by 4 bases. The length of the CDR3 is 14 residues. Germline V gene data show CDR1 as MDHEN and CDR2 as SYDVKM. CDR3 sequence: CASSGMGQGYGYTF. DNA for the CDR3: TGTGCCAGCAGTGGCATGGGACAGGGCTATGGCTACACCTTC.

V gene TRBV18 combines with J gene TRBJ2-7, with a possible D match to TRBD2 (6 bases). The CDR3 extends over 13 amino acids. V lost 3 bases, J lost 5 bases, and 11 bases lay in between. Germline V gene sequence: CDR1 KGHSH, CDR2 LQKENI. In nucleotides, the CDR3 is TGTGCCAGCTCACCGCTGGGAGGCCACGAGCAGTACTTC. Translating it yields CASSPLGGHEQYF.

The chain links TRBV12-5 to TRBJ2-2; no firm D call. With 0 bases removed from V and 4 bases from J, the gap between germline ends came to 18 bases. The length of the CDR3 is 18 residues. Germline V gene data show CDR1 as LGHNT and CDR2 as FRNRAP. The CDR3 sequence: CASGLVLSGSDRTGELFF. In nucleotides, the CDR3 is TGTGCTAGTGGTTTGGTACTGTCGGGTTCTGACCGCACCGGGGAGCTGTTTTTT.

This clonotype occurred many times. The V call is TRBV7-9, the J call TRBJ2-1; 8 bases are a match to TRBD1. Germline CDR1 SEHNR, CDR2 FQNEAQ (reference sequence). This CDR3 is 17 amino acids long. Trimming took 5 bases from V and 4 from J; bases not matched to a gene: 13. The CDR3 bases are TGTGCCAGCAGCCCCTCCCAGGGGACAGGCGGATACAATGAGCAGTTCTTC. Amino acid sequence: CASSPSQGTGGYNEQFF.

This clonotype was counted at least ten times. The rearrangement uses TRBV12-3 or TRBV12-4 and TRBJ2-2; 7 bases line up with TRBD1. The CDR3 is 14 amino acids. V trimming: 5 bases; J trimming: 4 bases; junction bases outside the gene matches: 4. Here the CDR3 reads CASSPTGFTGELFF. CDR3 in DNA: TGTGCCAGCAGTCCGACAGGGTTCACCGGGGAGCTGTTTTTT.

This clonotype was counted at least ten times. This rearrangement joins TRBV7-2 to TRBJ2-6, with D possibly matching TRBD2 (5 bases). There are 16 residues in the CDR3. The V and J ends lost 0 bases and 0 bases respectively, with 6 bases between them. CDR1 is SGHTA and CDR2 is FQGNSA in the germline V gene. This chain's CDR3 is CASSLAGASGANVLTF. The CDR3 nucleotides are TGTGCCAGCAGCTTAGCGGGAGCCTCTGGGGCCAACGTCCTGACTTTC.

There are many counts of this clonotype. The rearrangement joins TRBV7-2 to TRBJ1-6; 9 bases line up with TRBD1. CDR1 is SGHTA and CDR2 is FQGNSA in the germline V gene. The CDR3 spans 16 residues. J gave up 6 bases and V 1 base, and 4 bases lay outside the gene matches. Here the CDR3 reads CASSLEGQGINSPLHF. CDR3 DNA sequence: TGTGCCAGCAGCTTAGAAGGACAGGGGATTAATTCACCCCTCCACTTT.

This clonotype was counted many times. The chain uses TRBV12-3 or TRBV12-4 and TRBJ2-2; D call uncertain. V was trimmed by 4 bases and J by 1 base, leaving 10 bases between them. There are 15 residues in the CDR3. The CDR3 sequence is CASSSRLMNTGELFF. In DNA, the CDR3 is TGTGCCAGCAGTTCTCGACTCATGAACACCGGGGAGCTGTTTTTT.

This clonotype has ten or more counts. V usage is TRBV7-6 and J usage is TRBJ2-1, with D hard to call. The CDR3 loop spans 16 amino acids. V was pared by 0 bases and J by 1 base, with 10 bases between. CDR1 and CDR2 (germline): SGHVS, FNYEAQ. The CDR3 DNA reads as TGTGCCAGCAGCTTAGCGCCCCTAGTTTCCTACAATGAGCAGTTCTTC. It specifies CASSLAPLVSYNEQFF. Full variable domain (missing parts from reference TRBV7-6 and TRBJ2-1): GAGVSQSPRYKVTKRGQDVALRCDPISGHVSLYWYRQALGQGPEFLTYFNYEAQQDKSGLPNDRFSAERPEGSISTLTIQRTEQRDSAMYRCASSLAPLVSYNEQFFGPGTRLTVL.

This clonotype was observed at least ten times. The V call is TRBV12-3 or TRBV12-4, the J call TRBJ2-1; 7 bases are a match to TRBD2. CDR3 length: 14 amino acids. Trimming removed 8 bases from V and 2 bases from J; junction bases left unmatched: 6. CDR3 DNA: TGTGCCAGCGAGACTAGCCTTACCTACAATGAGCAGTTCTTC. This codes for CASETSLTYNEQFF.

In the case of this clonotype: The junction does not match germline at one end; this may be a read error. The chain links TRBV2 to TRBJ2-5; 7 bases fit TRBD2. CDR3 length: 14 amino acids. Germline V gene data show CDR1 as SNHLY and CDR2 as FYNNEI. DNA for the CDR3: TGTGCCAGCAGTAACCTAGCGGCCCCAGAGGCCCAGTACTTC. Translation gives CASSNLAAPEAQYF.

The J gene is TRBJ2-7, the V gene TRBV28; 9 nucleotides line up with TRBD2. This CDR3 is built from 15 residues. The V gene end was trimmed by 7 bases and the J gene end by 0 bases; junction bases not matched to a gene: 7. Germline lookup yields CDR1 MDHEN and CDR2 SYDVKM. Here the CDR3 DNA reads TGTGCCAGCATCCAGACTAGCGGCCCCTCCTACGAGCAGTACTTC. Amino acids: CASIQTSGPSYEQYF.

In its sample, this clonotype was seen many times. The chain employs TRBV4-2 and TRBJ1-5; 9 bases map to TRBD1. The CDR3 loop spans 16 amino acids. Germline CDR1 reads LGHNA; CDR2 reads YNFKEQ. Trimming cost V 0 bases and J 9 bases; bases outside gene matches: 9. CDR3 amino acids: CASSQEMTGGERPQHF. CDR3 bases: TGTGCCAGCAGCCAAGAGATGACAGGGGGGGAGAGGCCCCAGCATTTT.

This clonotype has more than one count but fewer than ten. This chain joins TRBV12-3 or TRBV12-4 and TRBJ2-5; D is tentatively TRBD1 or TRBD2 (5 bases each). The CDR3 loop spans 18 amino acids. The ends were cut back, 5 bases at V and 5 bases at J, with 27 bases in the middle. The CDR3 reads CASSGQGVWGEGLETQYF. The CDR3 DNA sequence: TGTGCCAGCAGTGGACAAGGGGTTTGGGGCGAGGGATTGGAGACCCAGTACTTC.

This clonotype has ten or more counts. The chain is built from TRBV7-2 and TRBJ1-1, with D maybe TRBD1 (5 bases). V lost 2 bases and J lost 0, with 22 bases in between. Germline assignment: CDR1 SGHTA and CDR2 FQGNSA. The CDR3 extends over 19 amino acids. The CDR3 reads CASSLSLKRDGALNTEAFF. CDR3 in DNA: TGTGCCAGCAGCTTATCTCTTAAAAGGGACGGAGCATTGAACACTGAAGCTTTCTTT. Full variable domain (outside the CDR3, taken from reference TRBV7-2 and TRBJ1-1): GAGVSQSPSNKVTEKGKDVELRCDPISGHTALYWYRQSLGQGLEFLIYFQGNSAPDKSGLPSDRFSAERTGGSVSTLTIQRTQQEDSAVYLCASSLSLKRDGALNTEAFFGQGTRLTVV.

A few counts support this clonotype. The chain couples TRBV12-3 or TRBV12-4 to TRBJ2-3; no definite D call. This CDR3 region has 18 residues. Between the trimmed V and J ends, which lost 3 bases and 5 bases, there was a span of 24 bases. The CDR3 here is CASSLSSKAATARDTQYF. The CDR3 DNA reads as TGTGCCAGCAGTTTGAGCTCCAAGGCCGCCACGGCGAGAGATACGCAGTATTTT.

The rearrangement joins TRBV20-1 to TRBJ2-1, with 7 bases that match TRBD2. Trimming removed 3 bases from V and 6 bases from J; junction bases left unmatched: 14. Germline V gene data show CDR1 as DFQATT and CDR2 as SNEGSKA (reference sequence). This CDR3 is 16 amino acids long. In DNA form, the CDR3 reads TGCAGTGCTAGCTCCCCCTGGGCGGGAGCTGGCAATGAGCAGTTCTTC. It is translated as CSASSPWAGAGNEQFF.

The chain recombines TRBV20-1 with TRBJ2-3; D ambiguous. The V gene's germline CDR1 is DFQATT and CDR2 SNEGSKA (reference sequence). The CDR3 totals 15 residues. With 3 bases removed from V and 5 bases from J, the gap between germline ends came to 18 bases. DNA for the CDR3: TGCAGTGCTAGCGACCCCCGCGCGAGAAAAGATACGCAGTATTTT. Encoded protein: CSASDPRARKDTQYF.

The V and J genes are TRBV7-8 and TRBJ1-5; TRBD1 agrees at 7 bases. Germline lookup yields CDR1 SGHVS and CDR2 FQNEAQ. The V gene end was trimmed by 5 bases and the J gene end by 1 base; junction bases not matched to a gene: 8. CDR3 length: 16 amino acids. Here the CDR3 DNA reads TGTGCCAGCAGCCTACAGGGGTCAGTCAGCAATCAGCCCCAGCATTTT. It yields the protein CASSLQGSVSNQPQHF.

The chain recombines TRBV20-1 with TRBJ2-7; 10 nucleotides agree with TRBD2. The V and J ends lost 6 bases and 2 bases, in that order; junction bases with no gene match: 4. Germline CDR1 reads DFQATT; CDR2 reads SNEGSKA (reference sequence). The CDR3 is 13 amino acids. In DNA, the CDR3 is TGCAGTGCCTCTAGCGGGGGCCCCTACGAGCAGTACTTC. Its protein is CSASSGGPYEQYF.

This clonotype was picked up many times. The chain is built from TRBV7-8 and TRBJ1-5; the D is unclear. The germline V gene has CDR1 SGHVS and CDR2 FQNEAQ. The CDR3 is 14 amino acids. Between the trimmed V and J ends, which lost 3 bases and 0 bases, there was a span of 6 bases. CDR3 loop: CASSFGISNQPQHF. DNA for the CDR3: TGTGCCAGCAGCTTTGGAATTAGCAATCAGCCCCAGCATTTT.

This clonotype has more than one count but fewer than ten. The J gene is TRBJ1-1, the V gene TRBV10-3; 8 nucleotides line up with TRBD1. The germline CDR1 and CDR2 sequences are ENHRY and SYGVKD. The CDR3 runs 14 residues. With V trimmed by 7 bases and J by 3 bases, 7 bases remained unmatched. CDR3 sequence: CAIKVGQGDTEAFF. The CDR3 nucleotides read TGTGCCATCAAGGTCGGACAGGGCGACACTGAAGCTTTCTTT.

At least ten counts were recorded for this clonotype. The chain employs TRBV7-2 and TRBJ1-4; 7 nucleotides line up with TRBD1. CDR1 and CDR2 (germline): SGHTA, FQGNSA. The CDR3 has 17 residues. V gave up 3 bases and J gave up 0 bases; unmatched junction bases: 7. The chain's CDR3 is CASSLGRGSATNEKLFF. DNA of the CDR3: TGTGCCAGCAGCTTGGGCAGGGGGTCGGCAACTAATGAAAAACTGTTTTTT.